A selection of T cell receptor beta chains follows, all from one sample in a study of cytomegalovirus exposure and HLA in healthy donors. Measured with immunoSEQ multiplex PCR; TCRdb has only the in-frame clones, and not every one. Among a few hundred thousand clones listed, 70% to 90% were seen once. Sequences were obtained from PBMCs. These receptors were obtained from a man aged 30 to 39 in good health and CMV-seronegative. Each CDR3 is given with its conserved first and last residue. The D gene is left open where the match is weak. Size is stated for part of the rows, as once, few or many counts, or as a class when the clone is expanded.

clone_size: once
d_call: TRBD1
v_call: TRBV6-5
j_call: TRBJ1-4
cdr3_aa: CASSHYRGLNEKLFF
cdr3_nt: TGTGCCAGCAGCCATTACAGGGGTCTAAATGAAAAACTGTTTTTT

clone_size: -
d_call: TRBD2
v_call: TRBV7-2
j_call: TRBJ2-1
cdr3_aa: CASSLDVGTSSKFF
cdr3_nt: TGTGCCAGCAGCTTAGACGTCGGGACTAGCTCTAAGTTCTTC

clone_size: -
d_call: -
v_call: TRBV10-2
j_call: TRBJ1-1
cdr3_aa: CASSAGGRSAEAFF
cdr3_nt: TGCGCCAGCAGTGCTGGGGGGAGATCTGCTGAAGCTTTCTTT

clone_size: -
d_call: TRBD1
v_call: TRBV7-6
j_call: TRBJ1-1
cdr3_aa: CASSSGRTGRNTEAFF
cdr3_nt: TGTGCCAGCAGCTCCGGACGGACAGGACGGAACACTGAAGCTTTCTTT

clone_size: -
d_call: TRBD1
v_call: TRBV7-9
j_call: TRBJ2-5
cdr3_aa: CASSPGQGLEAETQYF
cdr3_nt: TGTGCCAGCAGCCCCGGACAGGGATTGGAGGCAGAGACCCAGTACTTC

clone_size: -
d_call: -
v_call: TRBV2
j_call: TRBJ1-6
cdr3_aa: CASSAKGYNSPLHF
cdr3_nt: TGTGCCAGCAGTGCAAAGGGGTATAATTCACCCCTCCACTTT

clone_size: -
d_call: TRBD2
v_call: TRBV7-3
j_call: TRBJ2-1
cdr3_aa: CASSREGLSSYNEQFF
cdr3_nt: TGTGCCAGCAGCCGGGAGGGTTTGAGCTCCTACAATGAGCAGTTCTTC

clone_size: once
d_call: -
v_call: TRBV29-1
j_call: TRBJ1-1
cdr3_aa: CSVETAMNTEAFF
cdr3_nt: TGCAGCGTTGAAACAGCTATGAACACTGAAGCTTTCTTT

clone_size: once
d_call: -
v_call: TRBV29-1
j_call: TRBJ2-3
cdr3_aa: CSVFPSHTDTQYF
cdr3_nt: TGCAGCGTTTTCCCCTCACACACAGATACGCAGTATTTT

clone_size: -
d_call: -
v_call: TRBV7-9
j_call: TRBJ1-1
cdr3_aa: CASSGDSNTEAFF
cdr3_nt: TGTGCCAGCAGCGGCGACAGTAACACTGAAGCTTTCTTT

clone_size: -
d_call: TRBD1
v_call: TRBV27
j_call: TRBJ1-5
cdr3_aa: CASSLDRGSLTPQHF
cdr3_nt: TGTGCCAGCAGTTTAGACAGGGGGAGCCTAACTCCCCAGCATTTT

clone_size: -
d_call: -
v_call: TRBV5-8
j_call: TRBJ1-2
cdr3_aa: CACSADSYGYTF
cdr3_nt: TGTGCCTGCAGCGCGGACAGCTATGGCTACACCTTC

clone_size: -
d_call: -
v_call: TRBV15
j_call: TRBJ1-3
cdr3_aa: CATSRERSSGNTIYF
cdr3_nt: TGTGCCACCAGCAGAGAACGGTCCTCTGGAAACACCATATATTTT

clone_size: few
d_call: -
v_call: TRBV4-2
j_call: TRBJ2-4
cdr3_aa: CASSQLGTQAENIQYF
cdr3_nt: TGTGCCAGCAGCCAACTCGGGACACAGGCCGAAAACATTCAGTACTTC

clone_size: -
d_call: -
v_call: TRBV20-1
j_call: TRBJ2-7
cdr3_aa: CSGLQGFEQYF
cdr3_nt: TGCAGTGGTCTACAGGGATTCGAGCAGTACTTC

clone_size: -
d_call: -
v_call: TRBV27
j_call: TRBJ1-1
cdr3_aa: CASRGHGGLGVNTEAFF
cdr3_nt: TGTGCCAGCAGGGGCCACGGGGGTTTGGGCGTGAACACTGAAGCTTTCTTT

clone_size: -
d_call: -
v_call: TRBV25-1
j_call: TRBJ2-7
cdr3_aa: CASRGGPYEQYF
cdr3_nt: TGTGCCAGTAGAGGAGGTCCCTACGAGCAGTACTTC

clone_size: -
d_call: -
v_call: TRBV6-6
j_call: TRBJ2-7
cdr3_aa: CATEGLDTYEQYF
cdr3_nt: TGTGCCACCGAGGGACTGGATACCTACGAGCAGTACTTC

clone_size: -
d_call: TRBD1
v_call: TRBV18
j_call: TRBJ1-1
cdr3_aa: CASSVQTRQGAIDTEAFF
cdr3_nt: TGTGCCAGCTCAGTTCAGACCCGACAGGGGGCAATAGACACTGAAGCTTTCTTT

clone_size: -
d_call: TRBD2
v_call: TRBV27
j_call: TRBJ2-3
cdr3_aa: CASSLLAGGPTDTQYF
cdr3_nt: TGTGCCAGCAGTTTATTAGCGGGGGGGCCTACAGATACGCAGTATTTT

clone_size: -
d_call: -
v_call: TRBV29-1
j_call: TRBJ2-7
cdr3_aa: CSTRDTVEQYF
cdr3_nt: TGCAGCACCCGGGACACCGTCGAGCAGTACTTC

clone_size: -
d_call: TRBD1
v_call: TRBV11-2
j_call: TRBJ1-2
cdr3_aa: CASSFETGGRYTF
cdr3_nt: TGTGCCAGCAGCTTTGAGACAGGGGGGCGCTACACCTTC

clone_size: -
d_call: TRBD2
v_call: TRBV6-1
j_call: TRBJ2-7
cdr3_aa: CASSDLAGGYEQYF
cdr3_nt: TGTGCCAGCAGTGATCTAGCGGGGGGCTACGAGCAGTACTTC

clone_size: -
d_call: TRBD2
v_call: TRBV19
j_call: TRBJ2-3
cdr3_aa: CASTLGGDTDTQYF
cdr3_nt: TGTGCCAGTACCCTCGGGGGGGACACAGATACGCAGTATTTT

clone_size: -
d_call: TRBD1
v_call: TRBV6-6
j_call: TRBJ1-6
cdr3_aa: CATEGGTGRSPLHF
cdr3_nt: TGTGCCACCGAGGGCGGGACAGGGCGTTCACCCCTCCACTTT

clone_size: -
d_call: -
v_call: TRBV2
j_call: TRBJ1-2
cdr3_aa: CASLPNLSYGYTF
cdr3_nt: TGTGCCAGCCTTCCGAACCTCAGCTATGGCTACACCTTC

clone_size: -
d_call: -
v_call: TRBV5-1
j_call: TRBJ1-2
cdr3_aa: CASKDEANYGYTF
cdr3_nt: TGCGCCAGCAAAGACGAGGCCAACTATGGCTACACCTTC